This passage covers 31 T cell receptor beta chains from one sample sequenced in a study of blood T cells in healthy people across ages. A second PCR, run for about 7 to 11 cycles, used a sample-barcoded 5' primer plus a J-beta primer mix. TCRdb redid the calling of the 5' RACE reads with MiXCR, one entry per CDR3 protein. The profile shows fewer than 800,000 distinct CDR3 sequences, approximately 25% of them singletons. The sample also formed part of further work on T cells of mothers and their children.

Sequencing was performed on blood. The receptors here all came from a boy younger than 18 in good health.

The J gene is TRBJ1-4, the V gene TRBV7-9, with 8 bases matching TRBD1. The CDR3 totals 11 residues. From germline, CDR1 is SEHNR and CDR2 FQNEAQ (reference sequence). This CDR3 is CVRGRVEKLFF. The CDR3 bases are TGTGTCAGGGGGCGCGTTGAAAAACTGTTTTTT.

V gene TRBV7-2 combines with J gene TRBJ2-2; 9 bases match TRBD2. CDR3 length: 17 amino acids. Germline assignment: CDR1 SGHTA and CDR2 FQGNSA. Trimming took 5 bases from V and 6 from J; bases not matched to a gene: 13. The DNA of the CDR3 is TGTGCCAGCAGCCCATTCCTAGCACTAGCGGGTTCCGGGGAGCTGTTTTTT. Translation gives CASSPFLALAGSGELFF. Supplemented by reference TRBV7-2 and TRBJ2-2, the full variable domain reads GAGVSQSPSNKVTEKGKDVELRCDPISGHTALYWYRQSLGQGLEFLIYFQGNSAPDKSGLPSDRFSAERTGGSVSTLTIQRTQQEDSAVYLCASSPFLALAGSGELFFGEGSRLTVL.

In this sample, this clonotype turned up a few times. CDR3 residues: CASSLGTGSVTQYF. In DNA form, the CDR3 reads TGTGCCAGCAGCTTAGGGACAGGGTCGGTGACCCAGTACTTC. The rearrangement uses TRBV7-6 and TRBJ2-5; 8 bases are a match to TRBD1. The CDR3 consists of 14 residues. Germline V CDR1 and CDR2: SGHVS, FNYEAQ. Trimming removed 1 base from V and 7 bases from J; junction bases left unmatched: 5.

The rearrangement links TRBV12-3 or TRBV12-4 to TRBJ2-1; possibly TRBD2 for D (6 bases). This CDR3 region has 15 residues. V lost 3 bases and J 0 bases, leaving 9 bases between the germline ends. CDR3: CASSLIGSSYNEQFF. The CDR3 DNA reads TGTGCCAGCAGTTTGATCGGGAGCTCCTACAATGAGCAGTTCTTC.

The chain recombines TRBV4-1 with TRBJ1-3; possibly TRBD1 for D (5 bases). With 4 bases removed from V and 4 bases from J, the gap between germline ends came to 17 bases. This CDR3 comprises 16 residues. Germline lookup yields CDR1 MGHRA and CDR2 YSYEKL. CDR3 in amino acids: CASSPLWGELGNTIYF. CDR3 nucleotide sequence: TGCGCCAGCAGCCCGTTGTGGGGGGAGCTCGGAAACACCATATATTTT.

Of note for this clonotype: Compared with germline, one end of the junction differs, possibly owing to a read error. The V call is TRBV4-1, the J call TRBJ2-5; 10 positions match TRBD2. The germline gives CDR1 MGHRA, CDR2 YSYEKL. This CDR3 is 13 amino acids long. The CDR3 bases are TGCGCCAGCAGCCAAGAGCGGACTAGCGGACTGTTCTTC. Translation gives CASSQERTSGLFF.

The V gene is TRBV29-1, the J gene TRBJ2-3; the D gene is possibly TRBD2 (5 bases). Trimming cost V 6 bases and J 1 base, with 14 bases left between them. This CDR3 spans 14 amino acids. Germline CDR1 is SQVTM and CDR2 is ANQGSEA. The CDR3 here is CSVRSGSGTDTQYF. In nucleotides, the CDR3 is TGCAGCGTGAGGAGCGGATCTGGCACAGATACGCAGTATTTT.

V gene TRBV7-9 combines with J gene TRBJ1-6; no reliable D call. CDR1 is SEHNR and CDR2 is FQNEAQ in the germline V gene (reference sequence). V lost 3 bases, J lost 9 bases, and 15 bases lay in between. The CDR3 extends over 15 amino acids. CDR3 in amino acids: CASSFDTLSLSPLHF. The CDR3 DNA sequence: TGTGCCAGCAGCTTCGACACTCTTAGCCTTTCACCCCTCCACTTT.

The V gene is TRBV7-2, the J gene TRBJ2-6, with D tentatively TRBD2 (6 bases). Germline V gene sequence: CDR1 SGHTA, CDR2 FQGNSA. The CDR3 is 17 amino acids. Deletions cut 1 base from V and 0 bases from J, with 10 bases between. CDR3 amino acids: CASSLGGGISGANVLTF. The DNA for the CDR3 is TGTGCCAGCAGCTTAGGCGGCGGGATCTCTGGGGCCAACGTCCTGACTTTC.

V gene TRBV15 combines with J gene TRBJ2-7, with no clear D. The CDR3 runs to 15 residues. V lost 3 bases and J 6 bases, leaving 18 bases between the germline ends. Germline V CDR1 and CDR2: LNHNV, YYDKDF (reference sequence). CDR3 amino acids: CATSRQPATKLEQYF. The CDR3 DNA is TGTGCCACCAGCAGGCAGCCGGCGACGAAACTCGAGCAGTACTTC.

The CDR3 loop reads CASSFGTSGGAGYNEQFF. CDR3 nucleotide sequence: TGTGCCAGCAGCTTCGGGACTAGCGGGGGGGCTGGCTACAATGAGCAGTTCTTC. The gene calls are TRBV7-3 and TRBJ2-1; the match to TRBD2 covers 16 bases. V gave up 3 bases and J gave up 3 bases; unmatched junction bases: 5. The CDR3 runs to 18 residues. In germline, CDR1 is SGHTA, CDR2 FQGTGA. Based on the CDR3 plus reference TRBV7-3 and TRBJ2-1, the full variable domain is GAGVSQTPSNKVTEKGKYVELRCDPISGHTALYWYRQSLGQGPEFLIYFQGTGAADDSGLPNDRFFAVRPEGSVSTLKIQRTERGDSAVYLCASSFGTSGGAGYNEQFFGPGTRLTVL.

This chain links TRBV5-1 with TRBJ2-1; 8 nucleotides agree with TRBD2. Trimming at V came to 3 bases and at J to 3 bases, leaving 8 bases not matched to a gene. This CDR3 has 16 amino acids. CDR1 is SGHRS and CDR2 is YFSETQ in the germline V gene. DNA of the CDR3: TGCGCCAGCAGCTGGGGACCGGGACTAGACTACAATGAGCAGTTCTTC. Protein: CASSWGPGLDYNEQFF.

This clonotype appeared a few times. The V and J genes are TRBV7-9 and TRBJ2-5; D is perhaps TRBD2 (6 bases). The J call may be faulty, since TRBJ2-1 better matches the DNA end. The CDR3 runs 17 residues. The germline V gene encodes CDR1 SEHNR and CDR2 FQNEAQ (reference sequence). The CDR3 loop reads CASSPRSPSGDYNEQFF. The CDR3 coding sequence is TGTGCCAGCAGCCCCCGTTCCCCTTCGGGGGACTACAATGAGCAGTTCTTC.

V and J are TRBV19 and TRBJ2-1, with 9 bases fitting TRBD1. The CDR3 is 14 amino acids. The V gene's germline CDR1 is LNHDA and CDR2 SQIVND (reference sequence). Trimming removed 7 bases from V and 8 bases from J; junction bases left unmatched: 9. The CDR3 sequence: CASTGQGGKDEQFF. The DNA for the CDR3 is TGTGCCAGTACGGGACAGGGAGGGAAGGATGAGCAGTTCTTC.

There are a few counts of this clonotype. The CDR3 DNA is TGCGCCAGCAGCCAAGATAATGGGTACCAAGAGACCCAGTACTTC. Its protein product is CASSQDNGYQETQYF. The V gene is TRBV4-1, the J gene TRBJ2-5; D is undetermined. The CDR3 extends over 15 amino acids. The germline V gene encodes CDR1 MGHRA and CDR2 YSYEKL. The V gene lost 0 bases and the J gene lost 0 bases, with 8 bases spanning the gap.

The rearrangement uses TRBV4-2 and TRBJ2-3; 7 bases map to TRBD2. Unmatched junction bases numbered 5, after V lost 1 base and J lost 1 base. Germline V gene data show CDR1 as LGHNA and CDR2 as YNFKEQ. The length of the CDR3 is 16 residues. The CDR3 loop is CASSQVEREGTDTQYF. The DNA of the CDR3 is TGTGCCAGCAGCCAAGTCGAACGGGAGGGCACAGATACGCAGTATTTT.

V is TRBV28 and J is TRBJ2-1, with 11 bases fitting TRBD2. This CDR3 contains 16 residues. CDR1 is MDHEN, CDR2 SYDVKM, per germline. With 2 bases clipped from V and 4 bases from J, the junction kept 4 bases outside the gene matches. The CDR3 is CASSLAGTSGYNEQFF. CDR3 coding DNA: TGTGCCAGCAGTTTAGCCGGGACTAGCGGATACAATGAGCAGTTCTTC. Using reference TRBV28 and TRBJ2-1 for the parts outside the CDR3, the full variable domain is DVKVTQSSRYLVKRTGEKVFLECVQDMDHENMFWYRQDPGLGLRLIYFSYDVKMKEKGDIPEGYSVSREKKERFSLILESASTNQTSMYLCASSLAGTSGYNEQFFGPGTRLTVL.

This sequence joins TRBV5-1 and TRBJ1-1; D not resolved. The germline gives CDR1 SGHRS, CDR2 YFSETQ. The CDR3 covers 14 residues. V lost 0 bases and J 1 base, leaving 7 bases between the germline ends. The CDR3, as DNA: TGCGCCAGCAGCTTGGCCGAATCGAACACTGAAGCTTTCTTT. Amino acid sequence: CASSLAESNTEAFF.

This chain uses TRBV7-9 with TRBJ2-7; D could derive from TRBD1 or TRBD2 (5 bases each). V shed 1 base and J shed 6 bases, with 19 bases lying between them. This CDR3 spans 16 amino acids. Germline V gives CDR1 SEHNR, CDR2 FQNEAQ (reference sequence). The CDR3 nucleotides read TGTGCCAGCAGCTTAGGATTCGGGGCCAACCCCCTCGAGCAGTACTTC. Protein product: CASSLGFGANPLEQYF.

This clonotype was observed at least ten times. This chain connects TRBV28 to TRBJ2-7, with TRBD2 identical over 7 bases. The CDR3 length is 13 residues. Trimming took 6 bases from V and 4 from J; bases not matched to a gene: 6. Germline loops: CDR1 MDHEN, CDR2 SYDVKM. The CDR3 region has the DNA TGTGCCAGCAGCCAGCGGGACTCATACGAGCAGTACTTC. Translating gives CASSQRDSYEQYF.

The chain links TRBV6-2 or TRBV6-3 to TRBJ2-5; D call uncertain. Trimming cost V 7 bases and J 2 bases, with 17 bases left between them. Per germline, CDR1 MNHEY and CDR2 SVGEGT. The CDR3 runs to 15 residues. The CDR3: CASTPAAYAQETQYF. The CDR3 DNA sequence: TGTGCCAGCACCCCGGCAGCGTACGCTCAAGAGACCCAGTACTTC.

This clonotype showed up just a few times. The chain joins TRBV19 to TRBJ1-5, with unresolved D. V was trimmed by 0 bases and J by 3 bases, leaving 15 bases between them. Per the germline V gene, CDR1 is LNHDA and CDR2 is SQIVND (reference sequence). CDR3 size: 17 residues. The CDR3 loop is CASSIEGSSGNNQPQHF. The CDR3 bases are TGTGCCAGTAGTATAGAGGGCAGTTCCGGTAACAATCAGCCCCAGCATTTT.

The chain carries TRBV4-3 and TRBJ2-5; possible D gene TRBD1, 6 bases. The last part of the DNA fits TRBJ2-1 better; the J call may be wrong. Germline V gene lookup returns CDR1 LGHNA and CDR2 YSLEER. This CDR3 has 15 amino acids. For the CDR3, the DNA is TGCGCCAGCAGCCTTAACAGGGAATCAGGTAATGAGCAGTTCTTC. As protein: CASSLNRESGNEQFF.

This clonotype appeared a few times. V is TRBV2 and J is TRBJ1-1; D remains unclear. V was shortened by 4 bases and J by 1 base, with 10 bases between the two germline ends. The CDR3 runs 14 residues. Germline V CDR1 and CDR2: SNHLY, FYNNEI. CDR3 nucleotides: TGTGCCAGCAGTGTTACAGCAACGAACACTGAAGCTTTCTTT. Translated, it gives CASSVTATNTEAFF.

In this sample, this clonotype turned up a few times. The V gene is TRBV9, the J gene TRBJ1-2; D ambiguous. Trimming took 0 bases from V and 4 from J, leaving 13 bases between them. Germline CDR1 reads SGDLS; CDR2 reads YYNGEE. The CDR3 runs to 15 residues. CDR3 residues: CASSVAADHPYGYTF. The CDR3 DNA follows: TGTGCCAGCAGCGTAGCGGCCGACCACCCCTATGGCTACACCTTC. The entire variable domain, with the rest obtained from reference TRBV9 and TRBJ1-2, is as follows: DSGVTQTPKHLITATGQRVTLRCSPRSGDLSVYWYQQSLDQGLQFLIQYYNGEERAKGNILERFSAQQFPDLHSELNLSSLELGDSALYFCASSVAADHPYGYTFGSGTRLTVV.

V and J are TRBV3-1 and TRBJ1-1, with 7 positions matching TRBD1. The CDR3 contains 14 residues. The germline V gene has CDR1 LGHDT and CDR2 YNNKEL (reference sequence). J gave up 10 bases and V 1 base, and 9 bases lay outside the gene matches. CDR3 DNA: TGTGCCAGCAGCCAAGCAACAGGGGTTGGGGGAGCTTTCTTT. Its translation is CASSQATGVGGAFF. Complete variable domain (other parts from reference TRBV3-1 and TRBJ1-1): DTAVSQTPKYLVTQMGNDKSIKCEQNLGHDTMYWYKQDSKKFLKIMFSYNNKELIINETVPNRFSPKSPDKAHLNLHINSLELGDSAVYFCASSQATGVGGAFFGQGTRLTVV.

V gene TRBV7-3 combines with J gene TRBJ2-2; TRBD2 agrees at 11 bases. J lost 5 bases, V lost 11 bases, and 22 bases had no gene match. Germline-derived CDR1 and CDR2 are SGHTA and FQGTGA. The CDR3 sequence is 19 residues long. The CDR3 is CAGNRNNGWASGRTGELFF. The CDR3 DNA reads TGTGCCGGCAACCGAAACAATGGTTGGGCTAGCGGGAGGACCGGGGAGCTGTTTTTT.

The J gene is TRBJ2-1, the V gene TRBV12-3 or TRBV12-4; 14 nucleotides match TRBD2. Trimming at V came to 7 bases and at J to 7 bases, leaving 9 bases not matched to a gene. The CDR3 sequence is 16 residues long. CDR3 residues: CASTPRGLAGVNEQFF. Written as DNA, the CDR3 is TGTGCCAGCACGCCCCGGGGACTAGCGGGAGTGAATGAGCAGTTCTTC.

This chain's CDR3 is CASRSTVNTGELFF. For the CDR3, the DNA is TGTGCCAGCCGCTCGACGGTAAACACCGGGGAGCTGTTTTTT. V gene TRBV10-3 combines with J gene TRBJ2-2; the D is unclear. Trimming left V 10 bases short and J 2 bases short, with 14 bases between. The CDR3 has 14 amino acids. The germline CDR1 and CDR2 sequences are ENHRY and SYGVKD.

The rearrangement links TRBV20-1 to TRBJ2-5, with D perhaps TRBD2 (6 bases). The CDR3 is made up of 13 amino acids. Germline-derived CDR1 and CDR2 are DFQATT and SNEGSKA (reference sequence). V lost 7 bases, J lost 4 bases, and 16 bases lay in between. CDR3 region: CSVSRETRETQYF. CDR3 DNA sequence: TGCAGTGTCTCCAGGGAGACTAGAGAGACCCAGTACTTC.

This clonotype was counted between two and nine times. The chain couples TRBV9 to TRBJ2-5; 9 bases are shared with TRBD2. Germline V lookup: CDR1 SGDLS, CDR2 YYNGEE. Losses at the gene ends were 2 bases for V and 5 bases for J; bases not matched to a gene: 7. This CDR3 spans 15 amino acids. CDR3 in amino acids: CASSVTSGLGETQYF. In DNA, the CDR3 is TGTGCCAGCAGCGTTACTAGCGGGCTAGGGGAGACCCAGTACTTC.